These 3 T cell receptor beta chains came from one sample sequenced in a study of breast tumors, draining lymph nodes, adjacent tissues. Axillary draining lymph nodes of breast cancer patients supplied the node samples. TCRdb recomputed calls from the multiplex PCR reads with MiXCR, one row per CDR3 protein. The data show about 170,000 distinct CDR3 sequences, about 34% seen once. Material: axillary lymph node tissue. These receptors were taken from a female donor with breast cancer. Some clones in this sample may be carry-over from other donors' samples.

Ten or more counts support this clonotype. This chain joins TRBV7-9 and TRBJ1-6; no reliable D call. Trimming removed 6 bases at V and 0 bases at J, with 9 bases between. The CDR3 has 15 amino acids. Germline V gene data show CDR1 as SEHNR and CDR2 as FQNEAQ (reference sequence). The CDR3 DNA reads as TGTGCCAGCAGGGAATCGGGCTCCTATAATTCACCCCTCCACTTT. Translated: CASRESGSYNSPLHF.

The chain carries TRBV2 and TRBJ1-6; 9 positions agree with TRBD1. The CDR3 is 16 amino acids. V lost 6 bases to trimming and J lost 8 bases; unmatched junction nucleotides: 11. Per the germline V gene, CDR1 is SNHLY and CDR2 is FYNNEI. The CDR3 here is CASRPGTGRGDSPLHF. DNA of the CDR3: TGTGCCAGCAGGCCCGGGACAGGGAGGGGAGATTCACCCCTCCACTTT. The full variable domain, completed using reference TRBV2 and TRBJ1-6, is EPEVTQTPSHQVTQMGQEVILRCVPISNHLYFYWYRQILGQKVEFLVSFYNNEISEKSEIFDDQFSVERPDGSNFTLKIRSTKLEDSAMYFCASRPGTGRGDSPLHFGNGTRLTVT.

In the case of this clonotype: No conserved phenylalanine or tryptophan ends this CDR3, so it is likely a read error. The V and J genes are TRBV7-9 and TRBJ1-2; tentatively, D is TRBD1 (6 bases). CDR1 and CDR2 (germline): SEHNR, FQNEAQ (reference sequence). The CDR3 runs 13 residues. This chain's CDR3 is CTSSLDRNGGYTS. CDR3 nucleotide sequence: TGTACCAGCAGCCTTGACAGGAACGGTGGCTACACCTCC.